This TCR beta chain is from a study of cytomegalovirus exposure and HLA in healthy donors. General study results and limits: Clonal expansion, a later analysis showed, was greater in HLA-associated TCR beta chains than in equally common others. Highly shared sequence variants in one cluster were likely a sequencing artifact.

Whereas donors were nominally healthy upon sampling, unrecorded immune exposures were probable. The CDR3 loop spans 13 amino acids. V lost 2 bases, J lost 8 bases, and 12 bases lay in between. Looked up from germline, CDR1 is MDHEN and CDR2 is SYDVKM. Vbeta (60) and Jbeta (13) primers were used in the PCR. Generated by immunoSEQ multiplex PCR, the TCRdb table keeps only in-frame clones and is missing some. The repertoire holds 98,000 or so clones, 76% seen once, with 5% to 6.5% in the top ten. About this clone itself: Its antigen is undetermined.

The sequence derives from a woman between 18 and 30 years old in good health and CMV-seropositive. The rearrangement joins TRBV28 to TRBJ1-1; a possible D gene is TRBD1 (6 bases). Input material: PBMCs. CDR3 protein: CASSLSDRWEAFF. The DNA of the CDR3 is TGTGCCAGCAGTTTAAGTGACAGGTGGGAAGCTTTCTTT.